This T cell receptor (beta chain) stems from a study of brain T cells in children with intractable seizures. General study results and limits: Patients' HCMV serostatus was unknown; virus specificity rests on CDR3 similarity alone. Clones missing pre-surgery may reflect undersampling of that blood sample.

Details on this clone: Its antigen is still unknown.

This CDR3 has 15 residues. With 5 bases clipped from V and 4 bases from J, the junction kept 4 bases outside the gene matches. CDR1 and CDR2 from the germline V gene are MDHEN and SYDVKM. Patients received at least one anti-epileptic drug before surgery. Using immunoSEQ multiplex PCR, the repertoire was profiled, and TCRdb retains in-frame clones only, with some absent. The sample shows 100,000 to 120,000 clones, 85% to 95% of them seen only once. The chain links TRBV28 to TRBJ2-2; 10 nucleotides align to TRBD1. The sequence was collected from a boy under two years old with hemimegalencephaly and intractable seizures. The sequencing used peripheral blood, collected at surgery. CDR3 sequence: CASSPGDRGTGELFF. The DNA for the CDR3 is TGTGCCAGCAGTCCCGGGGACAGGGGCACCGGGGAGCTGTTTTTT. Complete variable domain (other parts from reference TRBV28 and TRBJ2-2): DVKVTQSSRYLVKRTGEKVFLECVQDMDHENMFWYRQDPGLGLRLIYFSYDVKMKEKGDIPEGYSVSREKKERFSLILESASTNQTSMYLCASSPGDRGTGELFFGEGSRLTVL.